Shown below are 16 T cell receptor beta chains from a single sample sequenced in a study of CD8 T cells in ankylosing spondylitis (dated by TCRdb to 2017 to 2019). General study outcomes and caveats: Blood from ankylosing spondylitis patients appeared to be characterized by a TCR beta motif made up of seven or eight highly homologous amino acid variants.

Their target antigens are unknown. Library construction relied on 5' RACE. This sample was sequenced with an Illumina HiSeq 2500. TCRdb reanalyzed the raw reads on its own, using fastp at Q25 for trimming and MiXCR for clone calling, and kept in-frame beta chains. Rows with a matching CDR3 protein are joined into one entry that keeps the most common DNA and genes. The sample contains about 480,000 distinct CDR3 sequences, 15% to 20% of them found a single time. In total, the top ten clones hold 1% of the sample. The sample consisted of blood, either unsorted or a sorted T cell fraction (not recorded which). The receptors stem from a male donor with ankylosing spondylitis.

This sequence joins TRBV5-5 and TRBJ2-1; D remains unclear. The CDR3 length is 13 residues. Germline V gene lookup returns CDR1 SGHKS and CDR2 YYEKEE (reference sequence). With 2 bases removed from V and 3 bases from J, the gap between germline ends came to 6 bases. Here the CDR3 reads CASSFRDYNEQFF. The CDR3 DNA follows: TGTGCCAGCAGCTTTAGAGACTACAATGAGCAGTTCTTC.

This clonotype was seen many times. The chain couples TRBV5-1 to TRBJ2-3; D might be TRBD1 or TRBD2, each matching 5 bases. Trimming left V 4 bases short and J 4 bases short, with 7 bases between. This CDR3 is 12 amino acids long. Germline V lookup: CDR1 SGHRS, CDR2 YFSETQ. The CDR3 nucleotides are TGCGCCAGCAGCGAGGGGTCAGATACGCAGTATTTT. The encoded protein is CASSEGSDTQYF.

The chain recombines TRBV11-2 with TRBJ1-1, with D perhaps matching TRBD1 (6 bases). V shed 6 bases and J shed 4 bases, with 18 bases lying between them. Germline CDR1 SGHAT, CDR2 FQNNGV. The CDR3 extends over 15 amino acids. The chain's CDR3 is CASRFTTGGATEAFF. The CDR3 DNA is TGTGCCAGCAGATTTACGACGGGGGGGGCCACTGAAGCTTTCTTT.

This clonotype came up many times. The chain has TRBV10-3 and TRBJ1-5; D unresolved. CDR3 length: 15 residues. The V gene lost 2 bases and the J gene lost 2 bases, with 10 bases spanning the gap. The germline CDR1 and CDR2 sequences are ENHRY and SYGVKD. The CDR3 bases are TGTGCCATCAGTGAGGGCCGGTCGGGCAATCAGCCCCAGCATTTT. Translated: CAISEGRSGNQPQHF.

The chain links TRBV7-9 to TRBJ1-1; D not certain. Between the trimmed V and J ends, which lost 1 base and 3 bases, there was a span of 9 bases. CDR3 length: 14 residues. Germline-derived CDR1 and CDR2 are SEHNR and FQNEAQ (reference sequence). The CDR3 sequence is CASSLELRHTEAFF. The CDR3 nucleotides are TGTGCCAGCAGCTTAGAGCTCCGGCACACTGAAGCTTTCTTT. The full variable domain, in which reference TRBV7-9 and TRBJ1-1 provide the parts outside the CDR3, is DTGVSQNPRHKITKRGQNVTFRCDPISEHNRLYWYRQTLGQGPEFLTYFQNEAQLEKSRLLSDRFSAERPKGSFSTLEIQRTEQGDSAMYLCASSLELRHTEAFFGQGTRLTVV.

This clonotype was observed a handful of times. The gene calls are TRBV7-9 and TRBJ2-5; 13 nucleotides align to TRBD2. Germline V gene data show CDR1 as SEHNR and CDR2 as FQNEAQ (reference sequence). Losses at the gene ends were 1 base for V and 3 bases for J; bases not matched to a gene: 2. This CDR3 region has 16 residues. CDR3 sequence: CASSLVGLAGKETQYF. CDR3 coding DNA: TGTGCCAGCAGCTTAGTGGGACTAGCGGGAAAAGAGACCCAGTACTTC.

This clonotype was seen only a few times. This chain links TRBV5-1 with TRBJ2-1; 9 positions agree with TRBD2. Germline trimming cut 3 bases from V and 7 bases from J; bases unmatched to any gene: 8. CDR3 size: 15 residues. In germline, CDR1 is SGHRS, CDR2 YFSETQ. CDR3 bases: TGCGCCAGCAGCTCGGGGCGGGGGGGCCTAAATGAGCAGTTCTTC. Translated: CASSSGRGGLNEQFF.

The rearrangement uses TRBV10-3 and TRBJ2-1; 14 positions agree with TRBD2. There are 16 residues in the CDR3. CDR1 is ENHRY and CDR2 is SYGVKD in the germline V gene. After removal of 6 bases from V and 6 bases from J, the junction contained 7 bases not matched to a gene. The CDR3 here is CAISGTSGSPVNEQFF. The CDR3 DNA follows: TGTGCCATCAGCGGGACTAGCGGGAGCCCCGTCAATGAGCAGTTCTTC.

The table lists this clonotype with a few counts. The genes are TRBV18 and TRBJ1-5, with D unresolved. Germline lookup yields CDR1 KGHSH and CDR2 LQKENI. CDR3 size: 15 residues. Trimming stripped 5 bases from V and 3 bases from J, with 14 bases between. In nucleotides, the CDR3 is TGTGCCAGCTCAACTGCTCGGGATTTCAATCAGCCCCAGCATTTT. As protein: CASSTARDFNQPQHF.

This chain uses TRBV29-1 with TRBJ2-5; 7 bases align to TRBD1. Trimming at V came to 7 bases and at J to 2 bases, leaving 7 bases not matched to a gene. The CDR3 runs 13 residues. From germline, CDR1 is SQVTM and CDR2 ANQGSEA. The CDR3 is CSARDRDQETQYF. CDR3 in DNA: TGCAGCGCAAGAGACAGGGATCAAGAGACCCAGTACTTC.

This clonotype was detected many times. The V gene is TRBV12-3 or TRBV12-4, the J gene TRBJ1-2, with D perhaps TRBD1 (5 bases). The CDR3 spans 12 residues. V lost 7 bases, J lost 9 bases, and 15 bases lay in between. CDR3 DNA sequence: TGTGCCAGCACCCGGACCAGACAGAGCTACACCTTC. Encoded protein: CASTRTRQSYTF.

This clonotype was seen repeatedly, ten times or more. The rearrangement joins TRBV4-2 to TRBJ2-1; unclear D gene. Germline V gene sequence: CDR1 LGHNA, CDR2 YNFKEQ. The length of the CDR3 is 16 residues. V was cut by 1 base and J by 0 bases, with 10 bases left in between. The DNA of the CDR3 is TGTGCCAGCAGCCAAGTCCCCACACCCTCCTACAATGAGCAGTTCTTC. Amino acid sequence: CASSQVPTPSYNEQFF.

The chain has TRBV5-1 and TRBJ2-2, with TRBD2 matching 9 bases. The junction had 3 bases not matched to a gene; V was cut back by 2 bases and J by 4 bases. Germline V gene sequence: CDR1 SGHRS, CDR2 YFSETQ. CDR3 length: 15 residues. This CDR3 is CASSLVAGATGELFF. Written as DNA, the CDR3 is TGCGCCAGCAGCTTAGTAGCGGGGGCCACCGGGGAGCTGTTTTTT.

The chain employs TRBV2 and TRBJ2-4, with 9 bases lining up with TRBD2. Germline CDR1 reads SNHLY; CDR2 reads FYNNEI. The CDR3 extends over 15 amino acids. Unmatched junction bases numbered 2, after V lost 4 bases and J lost 1 base. The CDR3 loop is CASSGAGGAKNIQYF. Here the CDR3 DNA reads TGTGCCAGCAGTGGGGCGGGAGGGGCCAAAAACATTCAGTACTTC.

This clonotype was observed a few times. The chain joins TRBV13 to TRBJ2-3; 7 positions agree with TRBD1. Germline assignment: CDR1 PRHDT and CDR2 FYEKMQ (reference sequence). V dropped 4 bases and J dropped 0; count of bases not matched to a gene: 10. CDR3 length: 17 residues. Written as DNA, the CDR3 is TGTGCCAGCAGCTCGACGACAGGGTGGGCTAGCACAGATACGCAGTATTTT. Amino acids: CASSSTTGWASTDTQYF.

This clonotype appeared many times. The chain combines TRBV27 with TRBJ1-5; no definite D call. The CDR3 is 13 amino acids. V lost 8 bases and J 4 bases, leaving 12 bases between the germline ends. Germline CDR1 reads MNHEY; CDR2 reads SMNVEV (reference sequence). The CDR3 reads CASGPSGNQPQHF. The DNA for the CDR3 is TGTGCCAGCGGCCCGAGCGGGAATCAGCCCCAGCATTTT.